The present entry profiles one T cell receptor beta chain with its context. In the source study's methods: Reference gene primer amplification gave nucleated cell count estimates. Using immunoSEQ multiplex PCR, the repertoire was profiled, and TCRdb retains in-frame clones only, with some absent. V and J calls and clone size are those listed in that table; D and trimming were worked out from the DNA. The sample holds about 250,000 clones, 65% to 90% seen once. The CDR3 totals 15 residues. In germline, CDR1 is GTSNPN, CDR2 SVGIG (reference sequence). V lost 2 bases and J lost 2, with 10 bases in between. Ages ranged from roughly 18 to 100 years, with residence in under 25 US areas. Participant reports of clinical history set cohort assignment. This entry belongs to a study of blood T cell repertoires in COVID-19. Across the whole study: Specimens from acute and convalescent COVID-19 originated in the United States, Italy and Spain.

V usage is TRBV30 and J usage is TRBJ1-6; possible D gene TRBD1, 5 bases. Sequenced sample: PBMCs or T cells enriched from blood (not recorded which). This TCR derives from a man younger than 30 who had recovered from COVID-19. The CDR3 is CAWSFQGAYNSPLHF. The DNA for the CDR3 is TGTGCCTGGAGTTTTCAGGGTGCCTATAATTCACCCCTCCACTTT.